The 10 T cell receptor beta chains reported below all come from one sample, sequenced in a study of T cell changes during pregnancy in multiple sclerosis. Generated by immunoSEQ multiplex PCR, the TCRdb table keeps only in-frame clones and is missing some. The table records roughly 40,000 clones, 90% to 95% of them present only once. Material: CD8+ T cells from peripheral blood mononuclear cells, obtained before pregnancy. Every receptor here comes from a female donor with multiple sclerosis, enrolled in a pregnancy study.

The chain recombines TRBV6-6 with TRBJ2-3, with a weak D call TRBD2 (5 bases). The CDR3 length is 15 residues. Trimming pared 4 bases from V and 0 bases from J, leaving 11 bases between. Germline CDR1 and CDR2: MNHNY and SVGAGI (reference sequence). The CDR3 bases are TGTGCCAGCAGTTGGACCCGCGGGAGCACAGATACGCAGTATTTT. It specifies CASSWTRGSTDTQYF.

This sequence joins TRBV7-9 and TRBJ2-7, with TRBD1 matching over 8 bases. Germline values: CDR1 SEHNR, CDR2 FQNEAQ (reference sequence). V lost 5 bases and J lost 2; bases outside the gene matches: 8. The length of the CDR3 is 15 residues. The CDR3 bases are TGTGCCAGCAGCCCTCGGCGGGACAGGCCCTACGAGCAGTACTTC. As protein: CASSPRRDRPYEQYF.

The chain is built from TRBV9 and TRBJ2-2, with TRBD2 matching 9 bases. Trimming at V came to 1 base and at J to 6 bases, leaving 7 bases not matched to a gene. CDR1 and CDR2 (germline): SGDLS, YYNGEE. The CDR3 covers 16 residues. The CDR3 bases are TGTGCCAGCAGCGTATCTGCGGGAGGGCCCGCCGGGGAGCTGTTTTTT. It is translated as CASSVSAGGPAGELFF.

The chain employs TRBV5-1 and TRBJ1-1; 8 nucleotides line up with TRBD1. Germline V gene lookup returns CDR1 SGHRS and CDR2 YFSETQ. CDR3 length: 15 residues. The J segment lost 8 bases and the V segment lost 3 bases, leaving 12 bases of the junction unmatched. The CDR3 reads CASSSTHDYRGEAFF. For the CDR3, the DNA is TGCGCCAGCAGCTCCACCCATGACTACAGGGGGGAAGCTTTCTTT.

This rearrangement joins TRBV10-1 to TRBJ2-7, with TRBD2 matching over 14 bases. This CDR3 comprises 17 residues. In germline, CDR1 is WNHNN, CDR2 SYGVQD (reference sequence). The V segment lost 3 bases and the J segment 8 bases; nucleotides outside the gene matches: 12. CDR3 DNA: TGCGCCAGCAGTGAAAGACTAGCGGGAGGGCCTTTTGACCAGCAGTACTTC. Protein: CASSERLAGGPFDQQYF.

V usage is TRBV6-4 and J usage is TRBJ2-1, with TRBD2 matching 8 bases. Germline V lookup: CDR1 MRHNA, CDR2 SNTAGT. The CDR3 extends over 15 amino acids. After removal of 6 bases from V and 5 bases from J, the junction contained 9 bases not matched to a gene. CDR3 nucleotide sequence: TGTGCCAGCAGCCTTAGCGGGATGGGGAACAATGAGCAGTTCTTC. Residues: CASSLSGMGNNEQFF.

The chain joins TRBV7-9 to TRBJ2-2; D remains unclear. There are 12 residues in the CDR3. The V gene lost 1 base and the J gene lost 8 bases, with 5 bases spanning the gap. Germline loops: CDR1 SEHNR, CDR2 FQNEAQ (reference sequence). The CDR3 loop reads CASSLGLGELFF. The CDR3 bases are TGTGCCAGCAGCTTAGGACTGGGGGAGCTGTTTTTT.

The chain links TRBV19 to TRBJ2-5; D is possibly TRBD1 (6 bases). The V end was cut by 6 bases, the J end by 4 bases, with 12 bases between. The CDR3 sequence is 13 residues long. CDR1 is LNHDA, CDR2 SQIVND, per germline (reference sequence). DNA for the CDR3: TGTGCCAGTAGCCCTGTGGGGGCAGAGACCCAGTACTTC. Protein product: CASSPVGAETQYF.

The V gene is TRBV4-1, the J gene TRBJ1-3; perhaps TRBD1 as D (5 bases). Germline CDR1 reads MGHRA; CDR2 reads YSYEKL. V was clipped by 0 bases and J by 3 bases, with 9 bases between them. The CDR3 is 15 amino acids. CDR3 region: CASSQDPGGGNTIYF. The CDR3 nucleotides are TGCGCCAGCAGCCAAGATCCGGGGGGTGGAAACACCATATATTTT.

This chain connects TRBV19 to TRBJ1-2, with D possibly TRBD1 on 6 matching bases. CDR1 and CDR2 (germline): LNHDA, SQIVND (reference sequence). The ends were cut back, 11 bases at V and 2 bases at J, with 21 bases in the middle. The CDR3 spans 15 residues. The CDR3 DNA is TGTGCCTCGAGAGGGGGAGACGGGACGAACTATGGCTACACCTTC. This codes for CASRGGDGTNYGYTF.